This T cell receptor (beta chain) originates from a study of cytomegalovirus exposure and HLA in healthy donors. Germline lookup yields CDR1 SNHLY and CDR2 FYNNEI. There are 14 residues in the CDR3. V was clipped by 6 bases and J by 7 bases, with 15 bases between them. A note on this clone: The antigen is undetermined.

Study-wide results and caveats: Previously analyzed data showed that most TCR beta V segments were productive at a frequency of about 90% or about 30%. TCR beta sequences reportedly predicted most subjects' HLA-A and HLA-B alleles accurately. Later, TCR association rates were found to vary by HLA locus, highest for DRB1 and lowest for HLA-C.

The PCR had 60 Vbeta and 13 Jbeta primers. The repertoire was sequenced with immunoSEQ multiplex PCR; TCRdb's copy has only in-frame clones and lacks some. The sample has under 200,000 clones; roughly 84% are singletons. The receptor was isolated from a man aged 18 to 30 in good health and CMV-seronegative. This chain connects TRBV2 to TRBJ2-2, with a tentative D call TRBD2 (5 bases). Sample: PBMCs. The chain's CDR3 is CASRRESVYGELFF. The CDR3 DNA reads TGTGCCAGCAGGAGGGAGTCCGTTTACGGGGAGCTGTTTTTT.